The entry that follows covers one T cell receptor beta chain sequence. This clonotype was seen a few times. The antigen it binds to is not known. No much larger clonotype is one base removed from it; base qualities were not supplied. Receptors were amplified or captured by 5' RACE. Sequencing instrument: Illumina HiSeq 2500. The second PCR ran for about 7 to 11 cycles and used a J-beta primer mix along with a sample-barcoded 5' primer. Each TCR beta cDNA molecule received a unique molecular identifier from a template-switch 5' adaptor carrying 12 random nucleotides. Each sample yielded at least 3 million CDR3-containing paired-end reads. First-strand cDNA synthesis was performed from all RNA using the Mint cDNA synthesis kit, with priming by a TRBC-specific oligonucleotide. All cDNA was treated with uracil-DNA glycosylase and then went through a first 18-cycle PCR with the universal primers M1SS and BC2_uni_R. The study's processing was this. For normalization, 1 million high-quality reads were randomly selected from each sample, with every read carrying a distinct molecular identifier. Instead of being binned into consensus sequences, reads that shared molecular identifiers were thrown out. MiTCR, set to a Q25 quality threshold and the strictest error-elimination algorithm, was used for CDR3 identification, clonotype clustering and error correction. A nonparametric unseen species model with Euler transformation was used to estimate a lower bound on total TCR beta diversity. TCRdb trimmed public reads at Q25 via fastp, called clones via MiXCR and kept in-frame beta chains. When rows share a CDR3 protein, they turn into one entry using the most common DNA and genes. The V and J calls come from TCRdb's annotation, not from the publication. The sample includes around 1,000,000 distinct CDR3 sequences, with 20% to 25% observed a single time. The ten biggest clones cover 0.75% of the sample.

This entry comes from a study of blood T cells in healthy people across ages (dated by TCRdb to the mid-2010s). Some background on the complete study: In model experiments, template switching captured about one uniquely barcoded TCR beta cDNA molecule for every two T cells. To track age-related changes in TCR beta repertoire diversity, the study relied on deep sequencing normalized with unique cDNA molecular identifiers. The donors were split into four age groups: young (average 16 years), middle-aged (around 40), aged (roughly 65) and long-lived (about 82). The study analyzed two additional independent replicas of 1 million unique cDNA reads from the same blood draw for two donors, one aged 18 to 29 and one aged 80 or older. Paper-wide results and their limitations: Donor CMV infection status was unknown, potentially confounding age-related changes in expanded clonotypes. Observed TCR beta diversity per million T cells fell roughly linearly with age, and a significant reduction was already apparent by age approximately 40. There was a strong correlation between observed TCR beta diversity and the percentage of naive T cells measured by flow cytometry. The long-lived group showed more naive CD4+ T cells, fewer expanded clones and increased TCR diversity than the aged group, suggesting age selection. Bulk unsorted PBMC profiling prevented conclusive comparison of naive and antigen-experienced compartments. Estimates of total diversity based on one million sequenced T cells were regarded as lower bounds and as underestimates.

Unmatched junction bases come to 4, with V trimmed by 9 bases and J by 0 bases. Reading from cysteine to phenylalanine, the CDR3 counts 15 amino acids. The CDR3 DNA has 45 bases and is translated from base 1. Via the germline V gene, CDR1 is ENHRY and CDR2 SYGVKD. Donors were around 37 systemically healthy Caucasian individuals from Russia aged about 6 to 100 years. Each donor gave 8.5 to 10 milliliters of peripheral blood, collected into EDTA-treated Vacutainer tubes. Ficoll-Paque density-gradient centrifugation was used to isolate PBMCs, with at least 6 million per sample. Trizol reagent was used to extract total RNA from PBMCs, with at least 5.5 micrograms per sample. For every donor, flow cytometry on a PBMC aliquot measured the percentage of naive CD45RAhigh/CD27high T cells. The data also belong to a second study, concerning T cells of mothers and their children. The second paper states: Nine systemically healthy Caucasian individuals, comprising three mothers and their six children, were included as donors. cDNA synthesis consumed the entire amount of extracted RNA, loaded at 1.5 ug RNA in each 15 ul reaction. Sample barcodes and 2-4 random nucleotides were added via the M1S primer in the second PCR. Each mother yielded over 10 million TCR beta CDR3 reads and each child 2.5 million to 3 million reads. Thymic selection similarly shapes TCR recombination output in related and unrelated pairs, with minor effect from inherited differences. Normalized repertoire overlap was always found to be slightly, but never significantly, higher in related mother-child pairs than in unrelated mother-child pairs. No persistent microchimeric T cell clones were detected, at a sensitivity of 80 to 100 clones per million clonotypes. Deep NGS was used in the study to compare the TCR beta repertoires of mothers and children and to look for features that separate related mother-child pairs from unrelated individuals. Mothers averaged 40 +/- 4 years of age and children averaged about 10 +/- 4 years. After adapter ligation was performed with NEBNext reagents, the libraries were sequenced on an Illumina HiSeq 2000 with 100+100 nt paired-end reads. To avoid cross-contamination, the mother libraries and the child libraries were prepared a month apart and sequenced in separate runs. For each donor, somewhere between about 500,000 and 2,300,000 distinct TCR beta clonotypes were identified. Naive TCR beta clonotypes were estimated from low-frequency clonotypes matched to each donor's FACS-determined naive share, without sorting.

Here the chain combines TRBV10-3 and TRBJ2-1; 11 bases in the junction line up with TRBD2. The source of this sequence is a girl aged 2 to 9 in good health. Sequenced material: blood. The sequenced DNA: TGTGCCATAAAAACTAGCGGGGGCTCCTACAATGAGCAGTTCTTC. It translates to CAIKTSGGSYNEQFF.